This T cell receptor (beta chain) comes out of a study of prognosis after radiotherapy for stage I lung cancer. In the study overall: Stage I non-small cell lung cancer patients were enrolled in Nanjing, China. This enrollment took place between early 2018 and January 2019. The patients included around 13 who had newly diagnosed primary stage I lung tumors, along with 5 or 6 others who had oligometastatic NSCLC after their primary tumor had been surgically resected. Among the non-small cell lung cancer patients, all were considered medically inoperable.

This CDR3 contains 14 residues. CDR1 SGHVS and CDR2 FQNEAQ come from the germline V gene. V shed 1 base and J shed 0 bases, with 6 bases lying between them. Genomic DNA was the source, and TCR beta CDR3 was amplified from it by two-round multiplex PCR. During first-round PCR, primers specific to each TRBV and TRBJ gene were used. Second-round PCR used universal primers. TCRdb reanalysed the multiplex PCR reads using MiXCR and keeps one entry per CDR3 protein. The profile shows about 18,000 distinct CDR3 sequences, more than 15% of them singletons. This clonotype was observed many times. The chain employs TRBV7-8 and TRBJ1-1; D gene ambiguous. The clonotype was recovered from a donor aged 50 or older with non-small cell lung cancer. Material: PBMCs, obtained before or after stereotactic body radiation therapy (not recorded which). The CDR3 loop reads CASSLGSVNTEAFF. In nucleotides, the CDR3 is TGTGCCAGCAGCTTAGGATCGGTGAACACTGAAGCTTTCTTT.